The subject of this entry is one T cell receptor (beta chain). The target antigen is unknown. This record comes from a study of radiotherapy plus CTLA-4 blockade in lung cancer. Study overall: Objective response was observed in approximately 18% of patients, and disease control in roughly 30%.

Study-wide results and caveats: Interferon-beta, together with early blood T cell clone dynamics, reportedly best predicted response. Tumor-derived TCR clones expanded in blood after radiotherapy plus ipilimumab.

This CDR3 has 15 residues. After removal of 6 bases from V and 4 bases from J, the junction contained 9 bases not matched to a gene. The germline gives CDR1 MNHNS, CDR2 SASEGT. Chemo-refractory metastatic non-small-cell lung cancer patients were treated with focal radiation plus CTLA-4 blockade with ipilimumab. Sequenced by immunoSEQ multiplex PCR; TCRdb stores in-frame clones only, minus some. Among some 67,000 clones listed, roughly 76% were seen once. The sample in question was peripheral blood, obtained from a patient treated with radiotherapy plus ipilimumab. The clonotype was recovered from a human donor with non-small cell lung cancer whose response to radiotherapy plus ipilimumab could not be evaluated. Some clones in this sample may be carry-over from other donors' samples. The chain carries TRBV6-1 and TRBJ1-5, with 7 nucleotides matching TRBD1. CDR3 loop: CASRYRGVGNQPQHF. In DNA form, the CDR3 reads TGTGCCAGCAGATACAGGGGAGTTGGGAATCAGCCCCAGCATTTT.